The 2 T cell receptor beta chains below come from one sample, sequenced in a study of sequential checkpoint blockade in melanoma. TCRdb keeps only in-frame clones here, not all; method: immunoSEQ multiplex PCR. The repertoire holds some 9,600 clones, with about three quarters as singletons. The sample's treatment: randomized to nivolumab then ipilimumab (arm A) or the reverse (arm B). The specimen comprised CD8+ T cells sorted from blood (inferred from file names), sampled from a patient given nivolumab and ipilimumab in sequence. These receptors were obtained from a human donor with melanoma.

The J gene is TRBJ1-5, the V gene TRBV7-9; no clear D. The CDR3 is 15 residues long. V was trimmed by 2 bases and J by 3 bases, leaving 11 bases between them. Germline V gene lookup returns CDR1 SEHNR and CDR2 FQNEAQ (reference sequence). The DNA for the CDR3 is TGTGCCAGCAGCTTATCCCCCGACAACAATCAGCCCCAGCATTTT. Translating it yields CASSLSPDNNQPQHF.

The chain has TRBV28 and TRBJ2-6, with D possibly being TRBD1 (5 bases). Trimming shortened V by 3 bases and J by 2 bases, and 11 bases separated the two germline ends. The CDR3 extends over 16 amino acids. Germline values: CDR1 MDHEN, CDR2 SYDVKM. In nucleotides, the CDR3 is TGTGCCAGCAGTTTCCCCAGGGCGCCTGGGGCCAACGTCCTGACTTTC. Protein sequence: CASSFPRAPGANVLTF.